This T cell receptor beta chain was recorded in a study of control samples from healthy donors and cancer patients. Produced via immunoSEQ multiplex PCR; TCRdb's table is partial and in-frame only. The data show about 100,000 clones, with just under 85% seen just once and 19% held by the top ten. Germline CDR1 and CDR2: SGHRS and YFSETQ. V was trimmed by 2 bases and J by 7 bases, leaving 16 bases between them. This CDR3 spans 14 amino acids. This clone occurred a few times. The J gene is TRBJ2-7, the V gene TRBV5-1, with D tentatively TRBD1 or TRBD2 (5 bases each). The sequencing sample was made of blood. The sequence came from a man between 25 and 39 years old in good health. The CDR3 coding sequence is TGCGCCAGCAGCTTCGGGGCCCTGGCAGGAGAGCAGTACTTC. Residues: CASSFGALAGEQYF.